These 28 T cell receptor beta chains were all obtained from the same sample, sequenced in a study of a mutant IDH1 vaccine in newly diagnosed glioma (dated by TCRdb to the early 2020s). The meaning of the sample's time point label: week 11, during vaccination. Each vaccine dose, consisting of 300 ug of a 20-mer mutant IDH1 peptide in Montanide, was administered subcutaneously with topical imiquimod. Antigens of these TCRs are unknown. The library relied on the immunoSEQ multiplex PCR assay. The source is immuneACCESS, and TCRdb retained only in-frame sequences with V and J called. Part of the clones is not carried over; for the studies checked, unresolved V genes explain less than half of this, and the remainder is unexplained. The sample contains 110,000 or so clones, roughly 88% of them found a single time. Roughly 0.61% of the sample lies in the top ten. The material sequenced was PBMCs, taken from a glioma patient whose treatment included an IDH1 peptide vaccine. These receptors all stem from a woman between 45 and 65 years old with glioma.

The V gene is TRBV29-1, the J gene TRBJ2-1; TRBD1 aligns across 10 bases. V lost 6 bases and J lost 7; bases outside the gene matches: 9. The germline V gene encodes CDR1 SQVTM and CDR2 ANQGSEA. The CDR3 contains 14 residues. CDR3 in amino acids: CSVPRDRGWNEQFF. The CDR3 DNA reads TGCAGCGTGCCACGGGACAGGGGTTGGAATGAGCAGTTCTTC.

V and J are TRBV28 and TRBJ2-1; 8 bases are a match to TRBD2. Germline CDR1 MDHEN, CDR2 SYDVKM. There are 14 residues in the CDR3. V shed 7 bases, J shed 2 bases, and the junction held 4 bases outside the gene matches. The CDR3 bases are TGTGCCAGCACCCGGACTAGCACCTACAATGAGCAGTTCTTC. As protein: CASTRTSTYNEQFF.

The CDR3 sequence: CASSLIRTPFGKNIQYF. The CDR3 DNA is TGTGCCAGCAGCTTGATCAGGACTCCCTTCGGCAAAAACATTCAGTACTTC. The V call is TRBV5-6, the J call TRBJ2-4; D perhaps matches TRBD2 (5 bases). V lost 1 base and J 3 bases, leaving 17 bases between the germline ends. This CDR3 region has 17 residues. The germline gives CDR1 SGHDT, CDR2 YYEEEE.

This chain joins TRBV5-1 and TRBJ2-7, with unresolved D. In germline, CDR1 is SGHRS, CDR2 YFSETQ. Trimming stripped 0 bases from V and 5 bases from J, with 9 bases between. CDR3 length equals 13 residues. This CDR3 is CASSLGRADEQYF. CDR3 nucleotide sequence: TGCGCCAGCAGCTTGGGCCGGGCGGACGAGCAGTACTTC.

J is TRBJ2-1 and V is TRBV28; 14 bases line up with TRBD2. Germline V gene sequence: CDR1 MDHEN, CDR2 SYDVKM. V was pared by 9 bases and J by 0 bases, with 4 bases of the junction left unmatched. The CDR3 sequence is 16 residues long. CDR3 in DNA: TGTGCCAGTAGACTAGCGGGAGGGGCCTCCTACAATGAGCAGTTCTTC. It encodes CASRLAGGASYNEQFF.

This clone was detected once. V gene TRBV29-1 combines with J gene TRBJ2-2; no reliable D call. CDR1 SQVTM and CDR2 ANQGSEA come from the germline V gene. This CDR3 is 11 amino acids long. V was shortened by 7 bases and J by 4 bases, with 7 bases between the two germline ends. The chain's CDR3 is CSAFFTGELFF. CDR3 sequence (DNA): TGCAGCGCCTTTTTCACCGGGGAGCTGTTTTTT.

As concerns this clone: A read error may account for a junction end that differs from germline. The chain is built from TRBV5-1 and TRBJ2-4, with no clear D. CDR3 size: 14 residues. Per germline, CDR1 SGHRS and CDR2 YFSETQ. The CDR3 nucleotides read TGCGCCAGCAGCTCGGATAGTCCCAAAGACATTCAGTACTTC. It codes for CASSSDSPKDIQYF.

The chain couples TRBV6-5 to TRBJ1-1; possible D gene TRBD1, 6 bases. CDR1 MNHEY and CDR2 SVGAGI come from the germline V gene. There are 13 residues in the CDR3. V shed 5 bases and J shed 3 bases, with 10 bases lying between them. The DNA for the CDR3 is TGTGCCAGCAGTCGACAGGTTTACACTGAAGCTTTCTTT. This gives the protein CASSRQVYTEAFF.

This clone has just one count. The rearrangement uses TRBV7-9 and TRBJ2-2; D is possibly TRBD2 (6 bases). The CDR3 is 14 residues long. CDR1 is SEHNR, CDR2 FQNEAQ, per germline (reference sequence). The ends were cut back, 3 bases at V and 3 bases at J, with 8 bases in the middle. CDR3 DNA: TGTGCCAGCAGCTTCTCGGGGGACACCGGGGAGCTGTTTTTT. The encoded protein is CASSFSGDTGELFF.

The chain has TRBV7-6 and TRBJ2-1, with 8 bases lining up with TRBD2. The CDR3 covers 17 residues. V dropped 3 bases and J dropped 6; count of bases not matched to a gene: 13. Germline V gene sequence: CDR1 SGHVS, CDR2 FNYEAQ. CDR3 sequence: CASSFRAGESIRNEQFF. The CDR3 DNA is TGTGCCAGCAGCTTCCGAGCGGGAGAGTCGATTCGCAATGAGCAGTTCTTC.

This chain uses TRBV6-1 with TRBJ1-3; 7 bases match TRBD1. V lost 8 bases and J lost 3; bases outside the gene matches: 10. The CDR3 loop spans 15 amino acids. CDR1 and CDR2 (germline): MNHNS, SASEGT. The CDR3 DNA follows: TGTGCCAGCGCGGGAGGGGGCATCTTTGGAAACACCATATATTTT. This encodes CASAGGGIFGNTIYF.

This clone is a singleton in its sample. This sequence joins TRBV19 and TRBJ2-7; weak D call: TRBD1 (6 bases). This CDR3 contains 14 residues. Germline V gene data show CDR1 as LNHDA and CDR2 as SQIVND (reference sequence). Trimming took 4 bases from V and 3 from J, leaving 13 bases between them. The CDR3 spells CASSRGGQNYEQYF. The CDR3 nucleotides read TGTGCCAGTAGTAGAGGGGGACAAAACTACGAGCAGTACTTC.

The chain has TRBV28 and TRBJ1-1; unclear D gene. The CDR3 is 17 amino acids. The germline V gene encodes CDR1 MDHEN and CDR2 SYDVKM. The ends were cut back, 2 bases at V and 0 bases at J, with 16 bases in the middle. CDR3 residues: CASSLLQGRSMNTEAFF. In DNA form, the CDR3 reads TGTGCCAGCAGTTTACTCCAAGGACGTAGCATGAACACTGAAGCTTTCTTT.

The chain uses TRBV25-1 and TRBJ1-1; D remains unclear. The CDR3 runs to 14 residues. Germline-derived CDR1 and CDR2 are MGHDK and SYGVNS. The V end lost 4 bases, the J end lost 0 bases, and 9 bases lay between the germline ends. CDR3 in amino acids: CASSALYMNTEAFF. The CDR3 DNA reads TGTGCCAGCAGTGCCCTGTACATGAACACTGAAGCTTTCTTT.

The genes are TRBV5-1 and TRBJ1-6; D ambiguous. V was trimmed by 4 bases and J by 10 bases, leaving 21 bases between them. The germline V gene has CDR1 SGHRS and CDR2 YFSETQ. CDR3 length equals 16 residues. CDR3 bases: TGCGCCAGCAGCGGTACCGGCGGGTTCTGGGGATCACCCCTCCACTTT. This codes for CASSGTGGFWGSPLHF.

This chain joins TRBV6-5 and TRBJ2-7, with 7 bases identical to TRBD1. CDR3 length: 14 amino acids. V gave up 6 bases and J gave up 2 bases; unmatched junction bases: 7. Germline CDR1 and CDR2: MNHEY and SVGAGI. The CDR3 coding sequence is TGTGCCAGCAGCCCGACAGGGATTCCCTACGAGCAGTACTTC. This translates into CASSPTGIPYEQYF.

The rearrangement links TRBV29-1 to TRBJ2-7; perhaps D is TRBD1 or TRBD2 (5 bases each). From germline, CDR1 is SQVTM and CDR2 ANQGSEA. V was cut by 7 bases and J by 7 bases, with 17 bases left in between. This CDR3 region has 12 residues. CDR3 residues: CSAGTTSNEQYF. The CDR3 nucleotides are TGCAGCGCAGGGACCACTTCGAATGAGCAGTACTTC.

The chain carries TRBV2 and TRBJ2-1; D gene ambiguous. The CDR3 totals 13 residues. V dropped 5 bases and J dropped 2 bases, with 7 bases sitting between them. The V gene's germline CDR1 is SNHLY and CDR2 FYNNEI. CDR3: CASSNRAYNEQFF. The CDR3 bases are TGTGCCAGCAGTAACAGAGCCTACAATGAGCAGTTCTTC.

The chain uses TRBV10-3 and TRBJ2-7, with TRBD2 identical over 10 bases. Germline trimming cut 0 bases from V and 2 bases from J; bases unmatched to any gene: 10. This CDR3 is 18 amino acids long. Germline V lookup: CDR1 ENHRY, CDR2 SYGVKD. The CDR3 loop reads CAISESPSGRGAPYEQYF. The CDR3 nucleotides read TGTGCCATCAGTGAGTCTCCTAGCGGGAGAGGCGCCCCCTACGAGCAGTACTTC.

V gene TRBV28 combines with J gene TRBJ2-7; D is uncertain. Germline CDR1 MDHEN, CDR2 SYDVKM. V lost 6 bases and J lost 3, with 30 bases in between. This CDR3 contains 19 residues. Here the CDR3 DNA reads TGTGCCAGCAGGCTTGCGACGGGTTCCCCGGACCCACTTCACTACGAGCAGTACTTC. It encodes CASRLATGSPDPLHYEQYF.

The rearrangement joins TRBV6-1 to TRBJ1-1; TRBD1 might be the D (6 bases). Between the trimmed V and J ends, which lost 6 bases and 10 bases, there was a span of 18 bases. The CDR3 is made up of 13 amino acids. In germline, CDR1 is MNHNS, CDR2 SASEGT. For the CDR3, the DNA is TGTGCCAGCAGGGAAACAGGGCTTTATTTAGCTTTCTTT. Amino acids: CASRETGLYLAFF.

The chain couples TRBV28 to TRBJ1-6, with TRBD1 as a possible D gene (6 bases). V dropped 5 bases and J dropped 11 bases, with 16 bases sitting between them. The germline V gene encodes CDR1 MDHEN and CDR2 SYDVKM. The CDR3 has 14 residues. Here the CDR3 reads CASSPGQLSTPLHF. The CDR3 nucleotides are TGTGCCAGCAGTCCCGGACAGCTTTCGACACCCCTCCACTTT.

The chain carries TRBV2 and TRBJ1-2; 9 nucleotides agree with TRBD1. The V segment lost 7 bases and the J segment 6 bases; nucleotides outside the gene matches: 3. This CDR3 region has 12 residues. Per the germline V gene, CDR1 is SNHLY and CDR2 is FYNNEI. Here the CDR3 reads CASKRTGDGYTF. The DNA for the CDR3 is TGTGCCAGCAAGCGGACAGGGGATGGCTACACCTTC.

The V and J genes are TRBV28 and TRBJ1-5; D possibly corresponds to TRBD1 (6 bases). V gave up 7 bases and J gave up 4 bases, with 11 bases separating them. The CDR3 is made up of 13 amino acids. CDR1 and CDR2 from the germline V gene are MDHEN and SYDVKM. The CDR3 sequence: CASTTGWNQPQHF. For the CDR3, the DNA is TGTGCCAGCACCACAGGGTGGAATCAGCCCCAGCATTTT.

CDR3 nucleotides: TGCGCCAGCAGCGCTACCTGGGACAGGTCCGAGGATTCACCCCTCCACTTT. Amino acids: CASSATWDRSEDSPLHF. V and J are TRBV5-1 and TRBJ1-6; 8 bases align to TRBD1. J was trimmed by 8 bases and V by 4 bases; bases with no gene match: 14. The CDR3 is 17 amino acids. Germline CDR1 reads SGHRS; CDR2 reads YFSETQ. Looking up the rest from reference TRBV5-1 and TRBJ1-6 gives the full variable domain: KAGVTQTPRYLIKTRGQQVTLSCSPISGHRSVSWYQQTPGQGLQFLFEYFSETQRNKGNFPGRFSGRQFSNSRSEMNVSTLELGDSALYLCASSATWDRSEDSPLHFGNGTRLTVT.

The rearrangement links TRBV2 to TRBJ1-1; TRBD1 matches at 8 bases. V lost 4 bases and J lost 1; bases outside the gene matches: 2. The CDR3 spans 14 residues. Germline values: CDR1 SNHLY, CDR2 FYNNEI. Here the CDR3 reads CASSARGRNTEAFF. As DNA, the CDR3 is TGTGCCAGCAGTGCCAGGGGGCGGAACACTGAAGCTTTCTTT.

The V and J genes are TRBV10-3 and TRBJ2-7, with D unclear. Trimming left V 0 bases short and J 6 bases short, with 12 bases between. This CDR3 has 14 amino acids. CDR1 is ENHRY, CDR2 SYGVKD, per germline. The CDR3 DNA reads TGTGCCATCAGTGAGTCTGAGGTACTGGCCGAGCAGTACTTC. Translation gives CAISESEVLAEQYF.

The chain joins TRBV15 to TRBJ1-2; no reliable D call. V lost 4 bases to trimming and J lost 8 bases, with 11 bases between them. The CDR3 totals 12 residues. Germline CDR1 is LNHNV and CDR2 is YYDKDF (reference sequence). CDR3 protein: CATSKGVEGYTF. The DNA of the CDR3 is TGTGCCACCAGCAAGGGAGTGGAAGGCTACACCTTC.